Listed below are T cell receptor beta chains from one sample, sequenced in a study of blood T cell repertoires in COVID-19. The assay was immunoSEQ multiplex PCR, and TCRdb's table has in-frame clones only and misses some. The repertoire includes over 60,000 clones, approximately 92% of them detected once, and 5% to 7% sits in the top ten. The sequenced material came from peripheral blood. These TCRs come from a human donor in a cohort sampled during active COVID-19. Both conserved end residues are part of each CDR3. The D gene is left open where the match is weak. Clone sizes are given selectively: once, few, many, or a class where the clone is expanded.

>TRBV7-9|-|TRBD1|12|TRBJ1-2
TGTGCCAGCGGCCACGACAGGGGCGGCTACACCTTC
CASGHDRGGYTF
>TRBV27|once|TRBD2|16|TRBJ2-7
TGTGCCAGCAGTTTAGGCGTACGGACTAGCGCCTACGAGCAGTACTTC
CASSLGVRTSAYEQYF
>TRBV19|-|-|14|TRBJ2-7
TGTGCCAGTAGTCCCCCCGGGACATTCTACGAGCAGTACTTC
CASSPPGTFYEQYF
>TRBV24-1|-|-|17|TRBJ2-7
TGTGCCACCAGTGATTCGGGGAGCGAGACAATCACCTACGAGCAGTACTTC
CATSDSGSETITYEQYF
>TRBV18|-|-|14|TRBJ2-1
TGTGCCAGCTCACCTCGAACAGGCCCCAATGAGCAGTTCTTC
CASSPRTGPNEQFF
>TRBV24-1|-|TRBD2|15|TRBJ2-7
TGTGCCACCAGTGATTTAACCCTAGCGGGCTACGAGCAGTACTTC
CATSDLTLAGYEQYF
>TRBV7-8|-|-|16|TRBJ1-3
TGTGCCAGCAGCCTCACTCGGACAGCCTCTGGAAACACCATATATTTT
CASSLTRTASGNTIYF
>TRBV4-1|-|TRBD1|15|TRBJ2-3
TGCGCCAGCAGCCGATTACAGGGGCTCACAGATACGCAGTATTTT
CASSRLQGLTDTQYF
>TRBV18|once|TRBD1|17|TRBJ1-3
TGTGCCAGCTCACCGAACAGGGGGGCCTTCTCTGGAAACACCATATATTTT
CASSPNRGAFSGNTIYF
>TRBV19|-|-|18|TRBJ2-2
TGTGCCAGTAGTCTATCGGGCTCGCGGGGCCCCAGGACCGGGGAGCTGTTTTTT
CASSLSGSRGPRTGELFF
>TRBV23-1|-|TRBD1|15|TRBJ2-7
TGCGCCAGCAGTCTAGCAACAGGGGCAGTGTACGAGCAGTACTTC
CASSLATGAVYEQYF
>TRBV4-2|once|TRBD1|15|TRBJ2-7
TGTGCCAGCAGCCAAGGGGAGAGGGACAGCTACGAGCAGTACTTC
CASSQGERDSYEQYF
>TRBV19|-|-|11|TRBJ2-2
TGTGCCAGTACAGGGGCCGGGGAGCTGTTTTTT
CASTGAGELFF
>TRBV6-5|-|TRBD1|14|TRBJ1-4
TGTGCCAACAAAGGGGGCTTTGGTAATGAAAAACTGTTTTTT
CANKGGFGNEKLFF
>TRBV28|-|-|16|TRBJ2-6
TGTGCCGTTGGGGGGGCTCTATACTCTGGGGCCAACGTCCTGACTTTC
CAVGGALYSGANVLTF
>TRBV19|-|-|13|TRBJ1-2
TGTGCCAGTAGTCCAACCGACATGAGTGGCTACACCTTC
CASSPTDMSGYTF
>TRBV6-1|-|-|17|TRBJ2-3
TGTGCCAGCAGTGAACAAGGGGGGGCTATCTCTGGTGATACGCAGTATTTT
CASSEQGGAISGDTQYF
>TRBV12-5|-|TRBD2|14|TRBJ2-7
TGTGCTAGTGGGCTCAGCGGGAGGGGCAGCGAGCAGTACTTC
CASGLSGRGSEQYF
>TRBV6-5|-|-|13|TRBJ2-3
TGTGCCAGCAGTCCAGGGTGGGGAGATACGCAGTATTTT
CASSPGWGDTQYF
>TRBV5-1|-|TRBD1|16|TRBJ2-7
TGCGCCAGCAGCACGAATCCCCCCGGGACAGCTTACGAGCAGTACTTC
CASSTNPPGTAYEQYF
>TRBV7-9|-|TRBD2|17|TRBJ2-5
TGTGCCAGCAGCTATCGGTCTAGCGGGAGTTGGTCTGAGACCCAGTACTTC
CASSYRSSGSWSETQYF
>TRBV9|-|TRBD1|16|TRBJ1-2
TGTGCCAGCAGCCCTCGGGCCCAACAGGGGGCGCCGGGCTACACCTTC
CASSPRAQQGAPGYTF
>TRBV18|-|-|13|TRBJ2-5
TGTGCCAGCTCACGGGGGCGCGTAGAGACCCAGTACTTC
CASSRGRVETQYF
>TRBV5-4|-|TRBD2|13|TRBJ2-3
TGTGCCACCCTCGGGGGGGGCACAGATACGCAGTATTTT
CATLGGGTDTQYF
>TRBV27|-|-|17|TRBJ1-1
TGTGCCAGCAGTCCAAATGGGGGGGCTCTGATGAACACTGAAGCTTTCTTT
CASSPNGGALMNTEAFF